This TCR beta chain came from a study of blood T cell repertoires in COVID-19. Across the whole study: In each case, the material was cDNA or gDNA derived from T cells, B-cell-depleted T cells, or PBMCs.

Two consecutive negative NP/OP PCR tests, clearance, or resolved symptoms defined Cohort 3 recovery. Sequencing used immunoSEQ multiplex PCR; TCRdb keeps in-frame clones, though not all of them. The data hold 310,000 or so clones, with over 80% observed a single time. This CDR3 has 14 residues. V was trimmed by 7 bases and J by 5 bases, leaving 15 bases between them. CDR1 is MNHEY, CDR2 SVGAGI, per germline. This rearrangement joins TRBV6-5 to TRBJ1-5; D possibly corresponds to TRBD1 (5 bases). The sample consisted of PBMCs or T cells enriched from blood (not recorded which). The TCR originated in a woman under 30 who had recovered from COVID-19. As DNA, the CDR3 is TGTGCCAGCACTTTCCCCAGGGAGGATCAGCCCCAGCATTTT. It encodes CASTFPREDQPQHF.